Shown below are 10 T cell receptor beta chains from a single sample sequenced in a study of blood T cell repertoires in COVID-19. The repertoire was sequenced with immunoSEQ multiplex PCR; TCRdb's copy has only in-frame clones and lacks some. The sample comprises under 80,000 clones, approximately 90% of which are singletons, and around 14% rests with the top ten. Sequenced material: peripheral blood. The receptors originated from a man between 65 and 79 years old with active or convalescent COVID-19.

The CDR3 spells CASSKGGNLNYGYTF. In DNA form, the CDR3 reads TGTGCCAGCAGCAAGGGGGGGAACCTTAACTATGGCTACACCTTC. V is TRBV7-2 and J is TRBJ1-2, with D maybe TRBD1 (6 bases). The V gene lost 5 bases and the J gene lost 1 base, with 14 bases spanning the gap. CDR1 and CDR2 from the germline V gene are SGHTA and FQGNSA. This CDR3 has 15 amino acids.

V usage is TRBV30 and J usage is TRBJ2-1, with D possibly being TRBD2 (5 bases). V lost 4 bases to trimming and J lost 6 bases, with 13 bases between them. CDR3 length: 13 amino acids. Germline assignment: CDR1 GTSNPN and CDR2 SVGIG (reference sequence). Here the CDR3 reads CAWTGQAGNEQFF. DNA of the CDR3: TGTGCCTGGACTGGGCAGGCGGGCAATGAGCAGTTCTTC.

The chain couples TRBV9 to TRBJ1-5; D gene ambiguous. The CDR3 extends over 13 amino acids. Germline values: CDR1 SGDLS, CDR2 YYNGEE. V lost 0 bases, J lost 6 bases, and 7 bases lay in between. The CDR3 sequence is CASSVGWSQPQHF. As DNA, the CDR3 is TGTGCCAGCAGCGTAGGGTGGAGTCAGCCCCAGCATTTT.

The CDR3: CASSTGGGSGNTIYF. The CDR3 region has the DNA TGTGCCAGCAGTACGGGGGGCGGGTCTGGAAACACCATATATTTT. V and J are TRBV6-6 and TRBJ1-3; D is perhaps TRBD1 (6 bases). Germline lookup yields CDR1 MNHNY and CDR2 SVGAGI (reference sequence). Trimming took off 5 bases at V and 1 base at J, with 12 bases between the two ends. CDR3 length equals 15 residues.

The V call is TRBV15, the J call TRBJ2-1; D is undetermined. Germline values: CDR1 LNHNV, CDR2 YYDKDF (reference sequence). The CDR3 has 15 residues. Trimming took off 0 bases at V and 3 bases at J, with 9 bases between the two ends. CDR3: CATSREFGYYNEQFF. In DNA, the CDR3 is TGTGCCACCAGCAGAGAATTCGGTTACTACAATGAGCAGTTCTTC.

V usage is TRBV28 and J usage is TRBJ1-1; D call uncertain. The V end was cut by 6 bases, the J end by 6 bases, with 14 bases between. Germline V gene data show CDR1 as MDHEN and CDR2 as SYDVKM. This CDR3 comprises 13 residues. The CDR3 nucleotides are TGTGCCAGCAGCCAGGCCGGGGTATCTGAAGCTTTCTTT. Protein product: CASSQAGVSEAFF. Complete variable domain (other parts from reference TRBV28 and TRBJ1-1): DVKVTQSSRYLVKRTGEKVFLECVQDMDHENMFWYRQDPGLGLRLIYFSYDVKMKEKGDIPEGYSVSREKKERFSLILESASTNQTSMYLCASSQAGVSEAFFGQGTRLTVV.

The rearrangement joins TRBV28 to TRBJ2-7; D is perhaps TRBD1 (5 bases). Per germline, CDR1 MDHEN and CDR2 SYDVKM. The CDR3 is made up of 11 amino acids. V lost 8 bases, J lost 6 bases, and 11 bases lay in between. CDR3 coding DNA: TGTGCCAGCCGGCAGGGTGGCGAGCAGTACTTC. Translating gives CASRQGGEQYF.

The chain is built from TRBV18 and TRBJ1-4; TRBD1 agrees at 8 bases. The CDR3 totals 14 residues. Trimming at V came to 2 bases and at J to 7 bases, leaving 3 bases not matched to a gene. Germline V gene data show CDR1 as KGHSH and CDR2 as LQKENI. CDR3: CASSPDRGGEKLFF. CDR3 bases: TGTGCCAGCTCACCAGACAGGGGAGGTGAAAAACTGTTTTTT.

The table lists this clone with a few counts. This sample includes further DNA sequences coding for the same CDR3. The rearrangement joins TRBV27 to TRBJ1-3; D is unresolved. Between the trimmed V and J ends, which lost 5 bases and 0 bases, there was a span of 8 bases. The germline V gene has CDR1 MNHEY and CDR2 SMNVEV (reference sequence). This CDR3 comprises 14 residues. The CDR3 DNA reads TGTGCCAGCAGTCCGCAGAACTCTGGAAACACCATATATTTT. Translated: CASSPQNSGNTIYF.

For the CDR3, the DNA is TGTGCCAGCAGTGATCAGGGTGGCTCTGGAAACACCATATATTTT. Translating it yields CASSDQGGSGNTIYF. The genes are TRBV2 and TRBJ1-3, with D possibly being TRBD1 (5 bases). Germline assignment: CDR1 SNHLY and CDR2 FYNNEI. The CDR3 totals 15 residues. Trimming shortened V by 3 bases and J by 0 bases, and 9 bases separated the two germline ends.